This TCR beta chain is drawn from a study of cytomegalovirus exposure and HLA in healthy donors. The wider study: An analysis done earlier identified about 100 million unique TCR beta sequences from approximately 170 million T cells.

This CDR3 has 17 residues. With 4 bases clipped from V and 2 bases from J, the junction kept 7 bases outside the gene matches. Germline V gene data show CDR1 as SNHLY and CDR2 as FYNNEI. Vbeta (60) and Jbeta (13) primers were used in the PCR. Assay: immunoSEQ multiplex PCR; the TCRdb copy retains only in-frame clones and omits some. The sample lists roughly 110,000 clones, roughly 80% occurring once. This chain joins TRBV2 and TRBJ2-6; 8 bases agree with TRBD1. Material: PBMCs. This TCR derives from a woman aged 25 to 39 in good health and CMV-seropositive. The CDR3 protein is CASSVQGAGAGANVLTF. CDR3 in DNA: TGTGCCAGCAGTGTCCAGGGGGCAGGCGCTGGGGCCAACGTCCTGACTTTC.